What follows are 32 T cell receptor beta chains derived from one specimen sequenced in a study of CD8+ T cells in alopecia areata. RNA was extracted and reverse transcribed into cDNA as the sequencing template. The table came from immunoSEQ multiplex PCR; TCRdb's copy has only in-frame clones and leaves some out. The sample shows approximately 200,000 clones, 45% to 65% of them seen only once. Described treatment: oral pan-JAK inhibitor, 5-10 mg twice daily. Here the sequenced sample was CD4+ T cells sorted from blood, taken at week 4, from a patient treated with tofacitinib. These receptors all come from a human donor with alopecia areata.

The rearrangement links TRBV28 to TRBJ1-2, with 10 bases identical to TRBD1. V trimming: 5 bases; J trimming: 8 bases; junction bases outside the gene matches: 11. The germline V gene has CDR1 MDHEN and CDR2 SYDVKM. There are 15 residues in the CDR3. The CDR3 reads CASSPGTGVPKGYTF. The CDR3 DNA follows: TGTGCCAGCAGTCCCGGGACAGGGGTCCCTAAAGGCTACACCTTC.

This clone was counted a few times. The chain links TRBV7-9 to TRBJ1-5, with 7 bases matching TRBD1. The V and J ends lost 5 bases and 7 bases, in that order; junction bases with no gene match: 5. The CDR3 sequence is 13 residues long. Germline V gene sequence: CDR1 SEHNR, CDR2 FQNEAQ (reference sequence). CDR3 bases: TGTGCCAGCAGCGGACAGGCGGACCAGCCCCAGCATTTT. It specifies CASSGQADQPQHF. The entire variable domain, with the rest obtained from reference TRBV7-9 and TRBJ1-5, is as follows: DTGVSQNPRHKITKRGQNVTFRCDPISEHNRLYWYRQTLGQGPEFLTYFQNEAQLEKSRLLSDRFSAERPKGSFSTLEIQRTEQGDSAMYLCASSGQADQPQHFGDGTRLSIL.

The sample holds one count of this clone. V gene TRBV5-1 combines with J gene TRBJ2-3; D not certain. Trimming removed 0 bases from V and 6 bases from J, with 8 bases in between. Germline loops: CDR1 SGHRS, CDR2 YFSETQ. The CDR3 loop spans 13 amino acids. The CDR3 nucleotides read TGCGCCAGCAGCTTGGTCGCTCCGGATACGCAGTATTTT. Translated: CASSLVAPDTQYF.

This rearrangement joins TRBV27 to TRBJ2-7; D remains unclear. Trimming cost V 3 bases and J 0 bases, with 9 bases left between them. Germline values: CDR1 MNHEY, CDR2 SMNVEV (reference sequence). This CDR3 has 14 residues. CDR3 amino acids: CASSFSGFSYEQYF. CDR3 DNA sequence: TGTGCCAGCAGTTTTTCTGGGTTCTCCTACGAGCAGTACTTC.

V usage is TRBV6-5 and J usage is TRBJ1-2; 7 bases are shared with TRBD1. J gave up 8 bases and V 5 bases, and 11 bases lay outside the gene matches. The length of the CDR3 is 14 residues. Germline-derived CDR1 and CDR2 are MNHEY and SVGAGI. The DNA for the CDR3 is TGTGCCAGCAGTAATACCCGGGGACAGCGAGGCTACACCTTC. This encodes CASSNTRGQRGYTF.

For this clone: This sample includes further DNA sequences coding for the same CDR3. The chain combines TRBV9 with TRBJ1-2, with 8 bases fitting TRBD1. This CDR3 region has 13 residues. Germline lookup yields CDR1 SGDLS and CDR2 YYNGEE. V lost 2 bases, J lost 4 bases, and 1 base stayed unmatched. DNA for the CDR3: TGTGCCAGCAGCGTTGACAGGGGCTATGGCTACACCTTC. Translated: CASSVDRGYGYTF.

Comments on this clone: Different DNA sequences within this sample yield the same CDR3. V usage is TRBV7-9 and J usage is TRBJ2-5; possible D gene TRBD2, 5 bases. V was shortened by 4 bases and J by 5 bases, with 5 bases between the two germline ends. In germline, CDR1 is SEHNR, CDR2 FQNEAQ (reference sequence). This CDR3 is built from 11 residues. CDR3 protein: CASSWEETQYF. The DNA of the CDR3 is TGTGCCAGCAGCTGGGAGGAGACCCAGTACTTC.

The chain recombines TRBV5-4 with TRBJ1-1; D remains unclear. This CDR3 is 12 amino acids long. Germline-derived CDR1 and CDR2 are SGHNT and YYREEE (reference sequence). Trimming shortened V by 3 bases and J by 10 bases, and 13 bases separated the two germline ends. The CDR3 is CASSWGSGGAFF. The CDR3 region has the DNA TGTGCCAGCAGCTGGGGATCGGGCGGAGCTTTCTTT.

A single count supports this clone. The genes are TRBV29-1 and TRBJ2-2; D is ambiguous. Germline CDR1 is SQVTM and CDR2 is ANQGSEA. The V gene lost 4 bases and the J gene lost 6 bases, with 21 bases spanning the gap. The CDR3 spans 16 residues. Here the CDR3 reads CSVGVWRSGFSGELFF. The CDR3 DNA is TGCAGCGTTGGGGTTTGGCGATCCGGCTTTTCCGGGGAGCTGTTTTTT.

The CDR3, as DNA: TGTGCCACCAGCAGAGGCCGGACCCTCGGGGGCAATGAGCAGTTCTTC. Its protein is CATSRGRTLGGNEQFF. The chain joins TRBV15 to TRBJ2-1; D possibly corresponds to TRBD2 (6 bases). V lost 1 base, J lost 6 bases, and 16 bases lay in between. The CDR3 runs 16 residues. Germline lookup yields CDR1 LNHNV and CDR2 YYDKDF (reference sequence).

CDR3 DNA sequence: TGCGCCAGCAGCCCCAGGGTGGGCAACTACGAGCAGTACTTC. Amino acid sequence: CASSPRVGNYEQYF. The V call is TRBV5-1, the J call TRBJ2-7; D is perhaps TRBD1 (5 bases). The germline gives CDR1 SGHRS, CDR2 YFSETQ. V was shortened by 4 bases and J by 3 bases, with 14 bases between the two germline ends. The CDR3 extends over 14 amino acids. Supplemented by reference TRBV5-1 and TRBJ2-7, the full variable domain reads KAGVTQTPRYLIKTRGQQVTLSCSPISGHRSVSWYQQTPGQGLQFLFEYFSETQRNKGNFPGRFSGRQFSNSRSEMNVSTLELGDSALYLCASSPRVGNYEQYFGPGTRLTVT.

V gene TRBV25-1 combines with J gene TRBJ2-1; D is unresolved. The CDR3 totals 14 residues. Germline V gene data show CDR1 as MGHDK and CDR2 as SYGVNS. Trimming stripped 5 bases from V and 6 bases from J, with 14 bases between. The CDR3 coding sequence is TGTGCCAGCAGTAGCCATAAGGTATCCAATGAGCAGTTCTTC. This translates into CASSSHKVSNEQFF.

V is TRBV30 and J is TRBJ2-2; D is unclear. CDR1 and CDR2 from the germline V gene are GTSNPN and SVGIG (reference sequence). CDR3 length: 13 residues. The V gene lost 2 bases and the J gene lost 5 bases, with 9 bases spanning the gap. CDR3 sequence (DNA): TGTGCCTGGAGTTTTCATGCGACCGGGGAGCTGTTTTTT. It yields the protein CAWSFHATGELFF.

The gene calls are TRBV2 and TRBJ1-2; D not resolved. There are 12 residues in the CDR3. The V end was cut by 9 bases, the J end by 4 bases, with 12 bases between. The germline V gene has CDR1 SNHLY and CDR2 FYNNEI. CDR3 bases: TGTGCCAGTTTCCGGGCTGGCTATGGCTACACCTTC. Its protein is CASFRAGYGYTF.

The genes are TRBV7-2 and TRBJ2-5; D uncertain. Trimming shortened V by 5 bases and J by 9 bases, and 19 bases separated the two germline ends. CDR3 size: 14 residues. Germline-derived CDR1 and CDR2 are SGHTA and FQGNSA. DNA of the CDR3: TGTGCCAGCAGCATACTCGGTGAAAGTGGGGCCCAGTACTTC. Translation: CASSILGESGAQYF.

V and J are TRBV30 and TRBJ2-4; D is unclear. V lost 0 bases and J lost 12, with 18 bases in between. This CDR3 contains 14 residues. Germline lookup yields CDR1 GTSNPN and CDR2 SVGIG (reference sequence). DNA of the CDR3: TGTGCCTGGAGTGTAGGACGGCAGGCCTATCGTCAGTACTTC. This translates into CAWSVGRQAYRQYF.

The gene calls are TRBV9 and TRBJ2-7; D possibly matches TRBD1 or TRBD2 (5 bases each). The ends were cut back, 8 bases at V and 3 bases at J, with 18 bases in the middle. The CDR3 is made up of 14 amino acids. Looked up from germline, CDR1 is SGDLS and CDR2 is YYNGEE. In DNA, the CDR3 is TGTGCCAGTTCACCGGGACCCCCCATCTACGAGCAGTACTTC. As protein: CASSPGPPIYEQYF.

This chain links TRBV30 with TRBJ1-1; the D is unclear. The CDR3 loop spans 12 amino acids. In germline, CDR1 is GTSNPN, CDR2 SVGIG (reference sequence). The V and J ends lost 3 bases and 5 bases respectively, with 10 bases between them. The CDR3 sequence is CAWRTSSTEAFF. CDR3 nucleotide sequence: TGTGCCTGGAGGACATCGAGTACTGAAGCTTTCTTT.

The rearrangement uses TRBV29-1 and TRBJ2-5; 7 positions match TRBD1. The CDR3 covers 18 residues. Germline CDR1 reads SQVTM; CDR2 reads ANQGSEA. After removal of 0 bases from V and 0 bases from J, the junction contained 13 bases not matched to a gene. The CDR3 nucleotides read TGCAGCGTTGAAGACCAGGGGGATCTAGCTCAGTACCAAGAGACCCAGTACTTC. Its translation: CSVEDQGDLAQYQETQYF.

The V and J genes are TRBV5-6 and TRBJ2-5, with a weak D call TRBD1 (6 bases). V was trimmed by 4 bases and J by 1 base, leaving 17 bases between them. CDR1 and CDR2 from the germline V gene are SGHDT and YYEEEE. This CDR3 is built from 16 residues. Here the CDR3 DNA reads TGTGCCAGCAGCGATCGGACAGCACCTCCCCAAGAGACCCAGTACTTC. Translated, it gives CASSDRTAPPQETQYF.

To note about this clone: This sample also contains other DNA sequences that code for the same CDR3. The V call is TRBV30, the J call TRBJ2-5; D not certain. The CDR3 is 11 residues long. Germline CDR1 is GTSNPN and CDR2 is SVGIG (reference sequence). V was clipped by 0 bases and J by 5 bases, with 4 bases between them. The CDR3 is CAWSVLETQYF. The DNA for the CDR3 is TGTGCCTGGAGTGTACTGGAGACCCAGTACTTC.

This clone was recorded a few times. The gene calls are TRBV29-1 and TRBJ1-6; no reliable D call. Germline CDR1 is SQVTM and CDR2 is ANQGSEA. Trimming left V 5 bases short and J 6 bases short, with 11 bases between. CDR3 length equals 13 residues. CDR3 sequence: CSVQLGFNSPLHF. CDR3 sequence (DNA): TGCAGCGTTCAACTAGGGTTTAATTCACCCCTCCACTTT.

This chain connects TRBV30 to TRBJ2-1, with D possibly being TRBD2 (6 bases). With 3 bases removed from V and 5 bases from J, the gap between germline ends came to 17 bases. Germline V gene lookup returns CDR1 GTSNPN and CDR2 SVGIG (reference sequence). The CDR3 consists of 15 residues. In nucleotides, the CDR3 is TGTGCCTGGAGCGGGCCGAGCGGAGGGGACAATGAGCAGTTCTTC. This encodes CAWSGPSGGDNEQFF.

This clone was seen more than once but under ten times. The junction shows a germline mismatch at one end, possibly a read error. This sequence joins TRBV7-7 and TRBJ2-2; D is uncertain. This CDR3 region has 13 residues. Germline V CDR1 and CDR2: SSHAT, FNYEAQ (reference sequence). Written as DNA, the CDR3 is TGTGCTAGCAGCTTAGAGGCCGGGGGGGAGCTGTTTTTT. Protein: CASSLEAGGELFF.

This sequence joins TRBV28 and TRBJ1-2; 8 bases align to TRBD1. This CDR3 comprises 15 residues. CDR1 and CDR2 from the germline V gene are MDHEN and SYDVKM. The CDR3 is CATEQGGSFYYGYTF. DNA for the CDR3: TGTGCTACCGAACAGGGGGGAAGTTTCTACTATGGCTACACCTTC.

V gene TRBV30 combines with J gene TRBJ1-2; D gene ambiguous. This CDR3 contains 12 residues. V was pared by 1 base and J by 7 bases, with 10 bases between. Germline V CDR1 and CDR2: GTSNPN, SVGIG (reference sequence). The CDR3 is CAWSGGLGGYTF. The CDR3 DNA reads TGTGCCTGGAGTGGGGGATTGGGTGGCTACACCTTC.

V and J are TRBV7-9 and TRBJ2-7; 7 bases map to TRBD1. The trim removed 4 bases at V and 2 bases at J, leaving 11 bases unmatched. Germline V gene data show CDR1 as SEHNR and CDR2 as FQNEAQ (reference sequence). This CDR3 is built from 16 residues. The CDR3 loop reads CASSSTGTVFTYEQYF. The CDR3 bases are TGTGCCAGCAGCTCTACCGGGACAGTCTTTACCTACGAGCAGTACTTC.

This chain links TRBV29-1 with TRBJ2-1; 7 nucleotides line up with TRBD1. The trim removed 8 bases at V and 7 bases at J, leaving 5 bases unmatched. CDR3 length: 11 amino acids. Germline-derived CDR1 and CDR2 are SQVTM and ANQGSEA. The CDR3 nucleotides are TGCAGCCTTGGACAGGCAAATGAGCAGTTCTTC. Its protein product is CSLGQANEQFF.

The chain links TRBV15 to TRBJ2-2, with D possibly TRBD2 on 5 matching bases. The CDR3 is made up of 14 amino acids. Trimming removed 5 bases from V and 7 bases from J, with 14 bases in between. Germline V gene lookup returns CDR1 LNHNV and CDR2 YYDKDF (reference sequence). This CDR3 reads CATSGLGGFGELFF. CDR3 coding DNA: TGTGCCACCAGCGGCCTCGGAGGCTTCGGGGAGCTGTTTTTT. Based on the CDR3 plus reference TRBV15 and TRBJ2-2, the full variable domain is DAMVIQNPRYQVTQFGKPVTLSCSQTLNHNVMYWYQQKSSQAPKLLFHYYDKDFNNEADTPDNFQSRRPNTSFCFLDIRSPGLGDTAMYLCATSGLGGFGELFFGEGSRLTVL.

The V gene is TRBV30, the J gene TRBJ2-5; tentatively, D is TRBD2 (6 bases). Trimming took off 1 base at V and 7 bases at J, with 16 bases between the two ends. The CDR3 loop spans 14 amino acids. Germline V gene lookup returns CDR1 GTSNPN and CDR2 SVGIG (reference sequence). This CDR3 is CAWSGGEPRSTQYF. The CDR3, as DNA: TGTGCCTGGAGTGGCGGGGAACCCCGGTCGACCCAGTACTTC.

This clone occurred a few times. V gene TRBV11-2 combines with J gene TRBJ1-6; 9 bases match TRBD1. From germline, CDR1 is SGHAT and CDR2 FQNNGV. The CDR3 totals 14 residues. With 5 bases clipped from V and 7 bases from J, the junction kept 3 bases outside the gene matches. CDR3 in DNA: TGTGCCAGCAGCGGTGACAGGGGGAATTCACCCCTCCACTTT. Its translation is CASSGDRGNSPLHF.

The chain has TRBV18 and TRBJ2-7, with D possibly matching TRBD2 (5 bases). Germline CDR1 KGHSH, CDR2 LQKENI. The CDR3 has 11 residues. The V gene lost 6 bases and the J gene lost 6 bases, with 9 bases spanning the gap. In DNA, the CDR3 is TGTGCCAGCTCCCAAAGCGGCGAGCAGTACTTC. It encodes CASSQSGEQYF.